This T cell receptor (beta chain) was retrieved from a study of blood T cell repertoires in COVID-19. For the study at large: The study drew acute and convalescent COVID-19 samples from the United States, Italy and Spain. From T cells, B-cell-depleted T cells, or PBMCs came the material, which was cDNA or gDNA.

Germline values: CDR1 SNHLY, CDR2 FYNNEI. The CDR3 totals 15 residues. Germline trimming cut 5 bases from V and 8 bases from J; bases unmatched to any gene: 10. Authors' data handling: Using reference gene primer amplification, nucleated cell counts were estimated. Data came from immunoSEQ multiplex PCR; TCRdb stores just in-frame clones and leaves some out. The DNA gave D and trimming, while V, J and clone size come from that table. In the table there are 100,000 to 120,000 clones, 85% of which are singletons. The TCR was taken from a man aged 50 to 59 with acute or convalescent COVID-19. Sequencing used peripheral blood. The chain couples TRBV2 to TRBJ1-4; 8 nucleotides match TRBD1. The CDR3 reads CASSFVSGGNEKLFF. The CDR3 DNA is TGTGCCAGCAGTTTTGTGTCAGGGGGCAACGAAAAACTGTTTTTT.